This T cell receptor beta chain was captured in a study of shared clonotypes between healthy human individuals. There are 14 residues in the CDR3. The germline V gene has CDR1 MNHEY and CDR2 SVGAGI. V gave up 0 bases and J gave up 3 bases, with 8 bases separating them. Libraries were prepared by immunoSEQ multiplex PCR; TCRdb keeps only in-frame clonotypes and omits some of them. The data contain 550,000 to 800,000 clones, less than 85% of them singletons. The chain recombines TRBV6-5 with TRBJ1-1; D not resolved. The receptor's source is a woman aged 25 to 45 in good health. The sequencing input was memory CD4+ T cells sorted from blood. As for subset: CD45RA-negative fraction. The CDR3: CASSYSLGDTEAFF. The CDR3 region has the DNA TGTGCCAGCAGTTACTCCCTTGGGGACACTGAAGCTTTCTTT.